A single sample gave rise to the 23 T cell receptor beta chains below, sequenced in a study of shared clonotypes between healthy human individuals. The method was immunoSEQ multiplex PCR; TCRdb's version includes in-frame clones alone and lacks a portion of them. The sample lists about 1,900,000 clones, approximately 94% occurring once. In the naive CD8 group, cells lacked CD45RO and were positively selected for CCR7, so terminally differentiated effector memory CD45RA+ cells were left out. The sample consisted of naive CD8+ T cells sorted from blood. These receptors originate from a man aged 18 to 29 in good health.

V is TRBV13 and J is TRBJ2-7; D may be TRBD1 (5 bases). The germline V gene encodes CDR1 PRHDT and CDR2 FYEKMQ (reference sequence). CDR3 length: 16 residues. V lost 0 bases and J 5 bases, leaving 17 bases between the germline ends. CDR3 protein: CASSLGAQGLNDEQYF. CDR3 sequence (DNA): TGTGCCAGCAGCTTAGGCGCGCAGGGCCTAAACGACGAGCAGTACTTC.

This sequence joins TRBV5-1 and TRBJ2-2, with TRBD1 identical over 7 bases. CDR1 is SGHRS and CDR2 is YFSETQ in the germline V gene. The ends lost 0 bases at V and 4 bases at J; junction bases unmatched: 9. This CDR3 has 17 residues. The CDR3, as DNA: TGCGCCAGCAGCTTGGACCCCGACAGGGAAGGCACCGGGGAGCTGTTTTTT. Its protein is CASSLDPDREGTGELFF.

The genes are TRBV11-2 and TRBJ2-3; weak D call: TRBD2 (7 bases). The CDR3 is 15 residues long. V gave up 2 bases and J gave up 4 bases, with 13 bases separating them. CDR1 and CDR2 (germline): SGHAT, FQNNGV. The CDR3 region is CASSLLGGLSDTQYF. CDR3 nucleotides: TGTGCCAGCAGCTTATTGGGGGGGCTCTCAGATACGCAGTATTTT.

Written as DNA, the CDR3 is TGTGCCAGCAGCTTAAAGGGCGAGGGGACCCAGTACTTC. Translating it yields CASSLKGEGTQYF. The chain joins TRBV7-9 to TRBJ2-5; tentatively, D is TRBD2 (5 bases). The ends were cut back, 2 bases at V and 7 bases at J, with 11 bases in the middle. Germline CDR1 is SEHNR and CDR2 is FQNEAQ (reference sequence). There are 13 residues in the CDR3.

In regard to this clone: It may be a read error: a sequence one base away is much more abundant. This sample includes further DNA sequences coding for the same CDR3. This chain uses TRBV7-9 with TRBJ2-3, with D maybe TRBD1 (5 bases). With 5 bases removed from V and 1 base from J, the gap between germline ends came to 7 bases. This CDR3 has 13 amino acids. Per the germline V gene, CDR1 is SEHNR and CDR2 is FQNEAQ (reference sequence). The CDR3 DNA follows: TGTGCCAGCAGCGAAGGGGGCACAGATACGCAGTATTTT. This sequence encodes CASSEGGTDTQYF.

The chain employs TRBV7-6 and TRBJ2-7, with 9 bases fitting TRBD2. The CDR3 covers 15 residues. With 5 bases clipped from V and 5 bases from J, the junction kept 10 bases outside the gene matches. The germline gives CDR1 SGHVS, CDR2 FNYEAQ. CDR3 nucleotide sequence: TGTGCCAGCAGCGCAACTAGCGGGCCTCCAAACGAGCAGTACTTC. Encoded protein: CASSATSGPPNEQYF.

The CDR3 sequence is CAISEPGQGANEQYF. In DNA, the CDR3 is TGTGCCATCAGTGAGCCGGGACAGGGGGCGAACGAGCAGTACTTC. V usage is TRBV10-3 and J usage is TRBJ2-7; TRBD1 matches 12 bases. The V segment lost 2 bases and the J segment 5 bases; nucleotides outside the gene matches: 4. Germline V gene sequence: CDR1 ENHRY, CDR2 SYGVKD. The CDR3 runs to 15 residues.

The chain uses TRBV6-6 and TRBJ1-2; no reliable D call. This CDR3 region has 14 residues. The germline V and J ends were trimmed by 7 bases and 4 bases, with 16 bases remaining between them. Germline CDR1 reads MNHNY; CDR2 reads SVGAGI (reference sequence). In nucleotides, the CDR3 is TGTGCCAGCACCACTGGAGGGCGGCTCTATGGCTACACCTTC. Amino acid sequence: CASTTGGRLYGYTF.

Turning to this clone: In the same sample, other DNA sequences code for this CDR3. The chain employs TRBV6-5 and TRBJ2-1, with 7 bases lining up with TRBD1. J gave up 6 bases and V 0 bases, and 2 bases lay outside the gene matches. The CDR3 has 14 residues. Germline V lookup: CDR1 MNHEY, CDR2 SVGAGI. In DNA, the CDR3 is TGTGCCAGCAGTTACTCGGGGACAGCCAATGAGCAGTTCTTC. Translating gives CASSYSGTANEQFF.

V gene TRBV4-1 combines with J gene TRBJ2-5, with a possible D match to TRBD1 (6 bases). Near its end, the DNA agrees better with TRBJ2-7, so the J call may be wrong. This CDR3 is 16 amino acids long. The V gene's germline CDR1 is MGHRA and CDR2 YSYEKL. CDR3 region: CASSQENRGHFYEQYF. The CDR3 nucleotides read TGCGCCAGCAGCCAAGAGAATCGGGGACACTTCTACGAGCAGTACTTC.

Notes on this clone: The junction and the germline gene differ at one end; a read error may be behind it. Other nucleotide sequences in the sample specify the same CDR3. The CDR3 coding sequence is TGTGCCAGCAGTTTGGTGGGTGCAGGGGAGCTGTTTTTT. Translated: CASSLVGAGELFF. The chain employs TRBV5-8 and TRBJ2-2, with D hard to call. Per germline, CDR1 SGHTS and CDR2 YDEGEE. The CDR3 runs 13 residues.

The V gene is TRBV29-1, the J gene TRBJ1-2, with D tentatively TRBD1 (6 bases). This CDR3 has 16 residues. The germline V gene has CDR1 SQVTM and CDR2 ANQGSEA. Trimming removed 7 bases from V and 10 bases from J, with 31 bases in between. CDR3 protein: CSALISDWGGDAVYTF. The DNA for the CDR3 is TGCAGCGCATTAATTTCGGATTGGGGGGGCGACGCTGTCTACACCTTC.

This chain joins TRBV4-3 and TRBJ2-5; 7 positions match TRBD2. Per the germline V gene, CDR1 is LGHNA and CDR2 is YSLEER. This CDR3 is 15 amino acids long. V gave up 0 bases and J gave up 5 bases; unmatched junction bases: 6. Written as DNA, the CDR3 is TGCGCCAGCAGCCAAGAGGCTAGCGGTGTGGAGACCCAGTACTTC. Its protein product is CASSQEASGVETQYF.

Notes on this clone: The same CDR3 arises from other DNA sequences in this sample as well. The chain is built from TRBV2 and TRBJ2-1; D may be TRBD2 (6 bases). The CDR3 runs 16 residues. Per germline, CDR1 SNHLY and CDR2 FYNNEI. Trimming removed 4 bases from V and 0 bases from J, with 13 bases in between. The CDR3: CASSGEGRSSYNEQFF. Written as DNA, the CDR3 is TGTGCCAGCAGTGGTGAGGGGAGGAGCTCCTACAATGAGCAGTTCTTC.

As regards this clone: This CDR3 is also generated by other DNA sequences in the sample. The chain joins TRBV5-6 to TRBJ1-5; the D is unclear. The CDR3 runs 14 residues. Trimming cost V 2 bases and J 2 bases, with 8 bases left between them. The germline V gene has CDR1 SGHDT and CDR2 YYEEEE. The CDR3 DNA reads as TGTGCCAGCAGCTTTTGGGGTGGCAATCAGCCCCAGCATTTT. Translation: CASSFWGGNQPQHF.

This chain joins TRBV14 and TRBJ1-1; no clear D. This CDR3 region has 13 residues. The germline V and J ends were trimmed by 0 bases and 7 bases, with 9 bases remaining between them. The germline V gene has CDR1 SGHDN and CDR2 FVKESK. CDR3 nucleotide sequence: TGTGCCAGCAGCCAAGATCTCCGTGGTGAAGCTTTCTTT. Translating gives CASSQDLRGEAFF.

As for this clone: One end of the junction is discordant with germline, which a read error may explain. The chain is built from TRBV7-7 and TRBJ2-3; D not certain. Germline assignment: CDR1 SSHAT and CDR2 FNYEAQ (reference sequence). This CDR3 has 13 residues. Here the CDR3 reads CASSSGHSDTQYF. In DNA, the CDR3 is TGTGCTAGCAGCTCGGGCCATTCCGATACGCAGTATTTT.

The CDR3 DNA sequence: TGTGCCAGCAGTTTATCCGCAGGGGGAAGGGAGCAGTACTTC. Translation gives CASSLSAGGREQYF. The J gene is TRBJ2-7, the V gene TRBV27, with 7 bases matching TRBD1. Germline CDR1 and CDR2: MNHEY and SMNVEV (reference sequence). Trimming cost V 0 bases and J 7 bases; bases outside gene matches: 6. The CDR3 is 14 amino acids.

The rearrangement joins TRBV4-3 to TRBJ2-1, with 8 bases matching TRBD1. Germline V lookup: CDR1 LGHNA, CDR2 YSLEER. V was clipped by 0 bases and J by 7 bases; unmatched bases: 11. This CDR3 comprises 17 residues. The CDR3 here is CASSQESQGAAGNEQFF. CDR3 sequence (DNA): TGCGCCAGCAGCCAAGAGAGTCAGGGGGCTGCAGGGAATGAGCAGTTCTTC.

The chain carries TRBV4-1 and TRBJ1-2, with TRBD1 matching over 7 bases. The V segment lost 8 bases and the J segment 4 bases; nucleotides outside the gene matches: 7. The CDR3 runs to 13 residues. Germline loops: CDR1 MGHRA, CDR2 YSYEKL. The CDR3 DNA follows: TGCGCCAGCTGGTGGCAGGGGGGCTATGGCTACACCTTC. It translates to CASWWQGGYGYTF.

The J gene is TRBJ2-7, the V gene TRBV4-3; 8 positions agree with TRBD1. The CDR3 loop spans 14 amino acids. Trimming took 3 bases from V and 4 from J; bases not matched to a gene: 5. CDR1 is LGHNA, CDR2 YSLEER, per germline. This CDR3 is CASSHATGAYEQYF. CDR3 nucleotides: TGCGCCAGCAGCCACGCGACAGGGGCGTACGAGCAGTACTTC.

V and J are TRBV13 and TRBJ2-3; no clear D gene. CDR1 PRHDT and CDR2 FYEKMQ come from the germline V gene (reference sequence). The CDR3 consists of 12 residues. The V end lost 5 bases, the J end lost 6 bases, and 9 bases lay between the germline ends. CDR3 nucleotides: TGTGCCAGCAGCGCACTTGAGGATACGCAGTATTTT. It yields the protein CASSALEDTQYF. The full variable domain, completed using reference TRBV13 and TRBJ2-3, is AAGVIQSPRHLIKEKRETATLKCYPIPRHDTVYWYQQGPGQDPQFLISFYEKMQSDKGSIPDRFSAQQFSDYHSELNMSSLELGDSALYFCASSALEDTQYFGPGTRLTVL.

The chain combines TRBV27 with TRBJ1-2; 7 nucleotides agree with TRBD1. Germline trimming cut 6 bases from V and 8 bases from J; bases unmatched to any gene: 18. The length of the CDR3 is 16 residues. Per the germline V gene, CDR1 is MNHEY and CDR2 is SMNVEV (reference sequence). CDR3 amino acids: CASSPKRAGGDIGYTF. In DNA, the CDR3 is TGTGCCAGCAGCCCGAAGAGGGCAGGGGGTGATATAGGCTACACCTTC.